A selection of T cell receptor beta chains follows, all from one sample in a study of OX40 agonist ivuxolimab in advanced cancers. The assay was immunoSEQ multiplex PCR, and TCRdb's table has in-frame clones only and misses some. The table records 8,500 to 10,000 clones, roughly 70% of them present only once. The sample here was CD4+ or CD8+ T cells sorted from blood, taken in a trial of the OX40 agonist ivuxolimab. The receptors stem from an adult with an advanced solid tumor such as melanoma, head and neck, liver or kidney cancer. Both conserved end residues are part of each CDR3. A D gene is named only where the DNA matches it firmly. Expanded clones get a size class; other rows say once, few or many, or leave the size out.

size	V	J	D	DNA	CDR3
-	TRBV6-4	TRBJ2-1	TRBD2	TGTGCCAGCAGTGCCACTAGCGGGAGTATCCATGAGCAGTTCTTC	CASSATSGSIHEQFF
-	TRBV6-4	TRBJ2-3	-	TGTGCCAGCAGTGACGGAGGGGGCACAGATACGCAGTATTTT	CASSDGGGTDTQYF
-	TRBV27	TRBJ2-1	-	TGTGCCAGCGGCCGAGGGAGGCCCGGGTACAATGAGCAGTTCTTC	CASGRGRPGYNEQFF
once	TRBV28	TRBJ1-2	TRBD1	TGTGCCAGCAGGGAGGGGACAGACTATGGCTACACCTTC	CASREGTDYGYTF
large	TRBV4-2	TRBJ2-2	TRBD2	TGTGCCAGCAGCCAATCCCTAGCGGGAGTGGTTACCGGGGAGCTGTTTTTT	CASSQSLAGVVTGELFF
medium-sized	TRBV29-1	TRBJ2-7	TRBD2	TGCAGCGTTGGGGCGGGAGAAGACTACGAGCAGTACTTC	CSVGAGEDYEQYF
-	TRBV19	TRBJ1-2	-	TGTGCCAGTAGTATAGGGACAGCGGAGCTTCATGGCTACACCTTC	CASSIGTAELHGYTF
few	TRBV7-9	TRBJ2-7	-	TGTGCCAGCAGCTTAGAGTCCTCCTACGAGCAGTACTTC	CASSLESSYEQYF
-	TRBV5-4	TRBJ2-1	TRBD2	TGTGCCAGCAGCGGTGGGCTAGCGGGAGCGGAGCAGTTCTTC	CASSGGLAGAEQFF
-	TRBV6-5	TRBJ2-1	TRBD2	TGTGCCAGCAGTGCTAGCGGTAGCTCCTACAATGAGCAGTTCTTC	CASSASGSSYNEQFF
-	TRBV11-2	TRBJ2-1	-	TGTGCCAGCAGCTTAGGTGGCGGTAGCTCCTACAATGAGCAGTTCTTC	CASSLGGGSSYNEQFF
medium-sized	TRBV25-1	TRBJ1-2	-	TGTGCCAGCAGTGCCCAGGTCGGGGGCTACACCTTC	CASSAQVGGYTF
-	TRBV27	TRBJ2-1	-	TGTGCCAGCAGTGCGACCGGGACAAGAGGCCCCTACAATGAGCAGTTCTTC	CASSATGTRGPYNEQFF
-	TRBV6-5	TRBJ1-2	-	TGTGCCAGCAGTTACCCGGGATTTTATGGCTACACCTTC	CASSYPGFYGYTF
-	TRBV10-2	TRBJ2-1	TRBD2	TGCGCCAGCGATCGGCGGGAGGCTCAATTGGGGCAGTTCTTC	CASDRREAQLGQFF
-	TRBV4-1	TRBJ2-5	-	TGCGCCAGCAGCCAAGATCCTTTAGCTGCCGAGACCCAGTACTTC	CASSQDPLAAETQYF
-	TRBV11-2	TRBJ2-1	-	TGTGCCAGCAGCTTAGGAGCCAATGAGCAGTTCTTC	CASSLGANEQFF
once	TRBV4-1	TRBJ2-3	-	TGCGCCAGCAGCCAAGCAAGGGGAACAGATACGCAGTATTTT	CASSQARGTDTQYF
-	TRBV28	TRBJ2-7	TRBD1	TGTGCCACCACAGGGGCCGTGCACGAGCAGTACTTC	CATTGAVHEQYF
-	TRBV6-1	TRBJ2-7	TRBD2	TGTGCCAGCAGTGATGGAGCGGGAGGGCCCCACGAGCAGTACTTC	CASSDGAGGPHEQYF
-	TRBV5-5	TRBJ2-7	TRBD1	TGTGCCAGACCCGAGGGGGCCCTAAGGGAGCAGTACTTC	CARPEGALREQYF
few	TRBV7-9	TRBJ1-1	-	TGTGCCAGCAGCTCTCAGGGCATGAACACTGAAGCTTTCTTT	CASSSQGMNTEAFF
-	TRBV6-5	TRBJ2-7	-	TGTGCCAGCAGTTTCGCGTTCTCCTCCTACGAGCAGTACTTC	CASSFAFSSYEQYF
medium-sized	TRBV29-1	TRBJ2-3	-	TGCAGCGCGACACCCGGCTCCTCAGATACGCAGTATTTT	CSATPGSSDTQYF
-	TRBV27	TRBJ2-7	-	TGTGCCACTGCTTCGGGCGGATACTCCTACGAGCAGTACTTC	CATASGGYSYEQYF
-	TRBV7-9	TRBJ2-2	TRBD2	TGTGCCAGCCTGCGGGAGTATGACGGGGAGCTGTTTTTT	CASLREYDGELFF
-	TRBV7-9	TRBJ2-3	-	TGTGCCAGCAGCTCAACGCGGCAGGGGTGGTCAGATACGCAGTATTTT	CASSSTRQGWSDTQYF
-	TRBV29-1	TRBJ2-7	-	TGCAGCGTTAGCCGGGACAAATGGGTCTACGAGCAGTACTTC	CSVSRDKWVYEQYF
-	TRBV29-1	TRBJ2-1	-	TGCAGCGTTATGCTAGCGACCCACAATGAGCAGTTCTTC	CSVMLATHNEQFF
-	TRBV14	TRBJ1-3	-	TGTGCCAGCAGCCGTACAGGGTACGGAAACACCATATATTTT	CASSRTGYGNTIYF
-	TRBV5-7	TRBJ1-6	-	TGTGCCAGCAGCTTCCAGGGCGGCAATTCACCCCTCCACTTT	CASSFQGGNSPLHF
-	TRBV7-6	TRBJ2-3	TRBD2	TGTGCCAGCAGCTCGCTAGCGGGAGAGGGCACAGATACGCAGTATTTT	CASSSLAGEGTDTQYF
-	TRBV7-9	TRBJ2-1	TRBD1	TGTGCCAGCAGCGGGGACAGTGAGCAGTTCTTC	CASSGDSEQFF
-	TRBV27	TRBJ1-2	-	TGTGCCAGCAGTTATGGACCGTACTATGGCTACACCTTC	CASSYGPYYGYTF
-	TRBV19	TRBJ1-4	-	TGTGCCAGTATGCGGCGGACTAATGAAAAACTGTTTTTT	CASMRRTNEKLFF
once	TRBV7-8	TRBJ2-7	TRBD1	TGTGCCAGCAGAACCGGGACAGGGACCCCCGAGCAGTACTTC	CASRTGTGTPEQYF
many	TRBV15	TRBJ2-3	TRBD1	TGTGCCACCAGCAGAGATCGCGGGACAGGAACAGATACGCAGTATTTT	CATSRDRGTGTDTQYF
-	TRBV7-9	TRBJ2-7	-	TGTGCCAGCTGCGTCCAGGGGAGTTGTATCTACGAGCAGTACTTC	CASCVQGSCIYEQYF
-	TRBV15	TRBJ2-7	-	TGTGCCACCAGCAGAGAGGGGGTTGGTGGACCCTACGAGCAGTACTTC	CATSREGVGGPYEQYF
medium-sized	TRBV7-3	TRBJ2-3	-	TGTGCCAGCAGCTTACGTAGCCCCCCAGATACGCAGTATTTT	CASSLRSPPDTQYF
-	TRBV7-3	TRBJ2-3	-	TGTGCCAGCAGCTCAGGGAGTTCTAGCACAGATACGCAGTATTTT	CASSSGSSSTDTQYF
medium-sized	TRBV6-1	TRBJ2-6	-	TGTGCCAGCAGTGAAGCAGGGTCTGGGGCCAACGTCCTGACTTTC	CASSEAGSGANVLTF
medium-sized	TRBV27	TRBJ2-7	TRBD1	TGTGCCAGCAGTTTAAGGGGGACAGCCTACGAGCAGTACTTC	CASSLRGTAYEQYF
-	TRBV6-5	TRBJ2-1	-	TGTGCCAGCAGCCCCTCGACAACGAATGAGCAGTTCTTC	CASSPSTTNEQFF
-	TRBV29-1	TRBJ2-1	TRBD2	TGCAGCGTTGTGCTAGCGGAATCCTACAATGAGCAGTTCTTC	CSVVLAESYNEQFF
-	TRBV19	TRBJ2-1	TRBD2	TGTGCCAGTAGTAACCTAGCGGGAGGGTTCGGTGAGCAGTTCTTC	CASSNLAGGFGEQFF
-	TRBV6-1	TRBJ2-7	-	TGTGCCAGCAGTGAAGCGGACAGCTCCTACGAGCAGTACTTC	CASSEADSSYEQYF
-	TRBV6-5	TRBJ2-7	-	TGTGCCAGCATGGGGCTGGTTGGGGAGTCCTACGAGCAGTACTTC	CASMGLVGESYEQYF
few	TRBV2	TRBJ2-6	-	TGTGCCAGCAGTGAAGCGGGACACTCTGGGGCCAACGTCCTGACTTTC	CASSEAGHSGANVLTF
-	TRBV6-4	TRBJ2-1	TRBD2	TGTGCCAGCAGTGACTCGCCAGCGGGAGGAAGAGATGAGCAGTTCTTC	CASSDSPAGGRDEQFF
medium-sized	TRBV6-5	TRBJ2-7	TRBD2	TGTGCCAGCAGTGAAGGGACTACGTCCTACGAGCAGTACTTC	CASSEGTTSYEQYF
few	TRBV10-3	TRBJ1-2	-	TGTGCCACCCAGGTGGGAACAGGGACTAGCTATGGCTACACCTTC	CATQVGTGTSYGYTF
-	TRBV11-2	TRBJ2-1	-	TGTGCCAGCAGCTTTAGAAATGAGCAGTTCTTC	CASSFRNEQFF
-	TRBV5-4	TRBJ2-1	-	TGTGCCAGCAGCCCACTAGGTAACAATGAGCAGTTCTTC	CASSPLGNNEQFF
large	TRBV27	TRBJ2-7	TRBD2	TGTGCCAGCAGTAGAAGCGGGAGACCCTACGAGCAGTACTTC	CASSRSGRPYEQYF
many	TRBV6-4	TRBJ2-3	-	TGTGCCAGCAGCCAAGCGGGCACAGATACGCAGTATTTT	CASSQAGTDTQYF
few	TRBV5-6	TRBJ2-3	-	TGTGCCAGCAGTTCCCCGGGACTGCGGCCGGGTACGCAGTATTTT	CASSSPGLRPGTQYF
-	TRBV21-1	TRBJ2-1	-	TGTGCCAGCAGCATAACTGCGGGACTAGCGGGAGGGAATCTGTCCTACAATGAGCAGTTCTTC	CASSITAGLAGGNLSYNEQFF
-	TRBV27	TRBJ1-5	-	TGTGCCAGCAGTCCCCACGTGGGACAGCCCCAGCATTTT	CASSPHVGQPQHF